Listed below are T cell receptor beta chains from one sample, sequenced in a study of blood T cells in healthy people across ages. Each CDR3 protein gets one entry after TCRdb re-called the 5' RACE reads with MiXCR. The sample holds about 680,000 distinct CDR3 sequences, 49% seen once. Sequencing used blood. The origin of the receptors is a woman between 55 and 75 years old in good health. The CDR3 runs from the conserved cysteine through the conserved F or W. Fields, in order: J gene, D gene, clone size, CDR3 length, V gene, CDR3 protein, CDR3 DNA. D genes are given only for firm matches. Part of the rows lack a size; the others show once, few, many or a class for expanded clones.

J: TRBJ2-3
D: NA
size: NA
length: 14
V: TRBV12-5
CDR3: CASGVGQSTDTQYF
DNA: TGTGCTAGTGGTGTAGGACAAAGTACAGATACGCAGTATTTT

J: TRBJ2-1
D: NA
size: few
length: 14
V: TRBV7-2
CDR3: CASSPARVSNEQFF
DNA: TGTGCCAGCAGCCCGGCCCGCGTTAGCAATGAGCAGTTCTTC

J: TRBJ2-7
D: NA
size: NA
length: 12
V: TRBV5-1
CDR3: CASSSSGTEQYF
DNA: TGCGCCAGCAGCTCCTCAGGGACCGAGCAGTACTTC

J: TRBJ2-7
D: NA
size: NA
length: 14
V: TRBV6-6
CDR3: CASTQTANSYEQYF
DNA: TGTGCCAGCACCCAGACAGCAAACTCCTACGAGCAGTACTTC

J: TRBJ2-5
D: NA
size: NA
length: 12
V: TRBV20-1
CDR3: CSVASRLETQYF
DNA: TGCAGTGTGGCTAGCCGCTTGGAGACCCAGTACTTC

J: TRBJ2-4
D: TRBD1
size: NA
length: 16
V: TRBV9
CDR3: CASSTGQVLAKNIQYF
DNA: TGTGCCAGCAGCACAGGACAGGTCCTAGCCAAAAACATTCAGTACTTC

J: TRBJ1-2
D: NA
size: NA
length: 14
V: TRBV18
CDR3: CASSLGLGNYGYTF
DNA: TGTGCCAGCTCACTGGGCTTGGGGAACTATGGCTACACCTTC

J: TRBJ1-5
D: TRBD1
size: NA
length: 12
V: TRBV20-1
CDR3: CSAGDRGNPQHF
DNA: TGCAGTGCTGGGGACAGGGGGAATCCCCAGCATTTT

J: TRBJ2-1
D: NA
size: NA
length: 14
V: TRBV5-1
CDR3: CASSLGTGKNEQFF
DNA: TGCGCCAGCAGCTTAGGGACGGGAAAGAATGAGCAGTTCTTC

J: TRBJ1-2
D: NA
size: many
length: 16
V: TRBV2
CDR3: CASSEGLGDPNYGYTF
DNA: TGTGCCAGCAGTGAAGGTCTCGGAGACCCTAACTATGGCTACACCTTC

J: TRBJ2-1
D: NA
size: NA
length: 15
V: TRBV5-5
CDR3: CASSLSPGGYNEQFF
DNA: TGTGCCAGCAGCTTGTCCCCGGGCGGATACAATGAGCAGTTCTTC